Listed below are T cell receptor beta chains from one sample, sequenced in a study of cytomegalovirus exposure and HLA in healthy donors. Data came from immunoSEQ multiplex PCR; TCRdb stores just in-frame clones and leaves some out. The sample has roughly 130,000 clones, roughly 78% seen once. Sequenced sample: PBMCs. All receptors come from a man in his forties in good health and CMV-seronegative. The CDR3 runs from the conserved cysteine through the conserved F or W. D genes are given only for firm matches. Size is stated for part of the rows, as once, few or many counts, or as a class when the clone is expanded.

j_gene	v_gene	d_gene	abundance	CDR3nt	CDR3aa
TRBJ2-2	TRBV7-8	TRBD1	NA	TGTGCCAGCAGCTTAATCCGGGACAGGGGGGCCACCGGGGAGCTGTTTTTT	CASSLIRDRGATGELFF
TRBJ2-5	TRBV11-2	NA	NA	TGTGCCAGCAGCTTAGATTTAGGTTTAGGGGCCCAGTACTTC	CASSLDLGLGAQYF
TRBJ2-1	TRBV18	TRBD2	NA	TGTGCCAGCTCACTACCGACTAGCGCCTCCTCCTACAATGAGCAGTTCTTC	CASSLPTSASSYNEQFF
TRBJ2-5	TRBV7-2	TRBD2	once	TGTGCCAGCAGCTGGGGACTAGCGACGAAAGAGACCCAGTACTTC	CASSWGLATKETQYF
TRBJ2-5	TRBV2	TRBD2	NA	TGTGCCAGCCAAAGGACTAGCGGGAAAGAGACCCAGTACTTC	CASQRTSGKETQYF
TRBJ2-7	TRBV5-1	NA	NA	TGCGCCAGCAGCTTCGGTGACGGGGCCTACGAGCAGTACTTC	CASSFGDGAYEQYF
TRBJ2-6	TRBV19	TRBD1	NA	TGTGCCAGTATCGGGACAGACTCTGGGGCCAACGTCCTGACTTTC	CASIGTDSGANVLTF
TRBJ2-3	TRBV29-1	TRBD2	NA	TGCAGCAGTAGCGGGGGGAGCACAGATACGCAGTATTTT	CSSSGGSTDTQYF
TRBJ2-2	TRBV6-6	NA	NA	TGTGCCAGCAGTTACTCGGAGGGAGGCGGGGAGCTGTTTTTT	CASSYSEGGGELFF
TRBJ2-7	TRBV11-2	NA	NA	TGTGCCAGCAGCTTAGCGGGGAACGAGCAGTACTTC	CASSLAGNEQYF
TRBJ1-5	TRBV20-1	NA	NA	TGCAGTGCCCAGGGCGATCAGCCCCAGCATTTT	CSAQGDQPQHF
TRBJ2-7	TRBV19	TRBD1	NA	TGTGCCAGTCGACAGGGGTCCTACGAGCAGTACTTC	CASRQGSYEQYF
TRBJ2-2	TRBV5-1	TRBD1	NA	TGCGCCAGCAGCCTCCGACAGGGTGGCACCGGGGAGCTGTTTTTT	CASSLRQGGTGELFF
TRBJ1-6	TRBV18	NA	NA	TGTGCCAGCTCACGGAGTACTAATTCACCCCTCCACTTT	CASSRSTNSPLHF
TRBJ2-1	TRBV2	NA	NA	TGTGCCAGCAGTGTCCGGCAGGCAACCAATGAGCAGTTCTTC	CASSVRQATNEQFF
TRBJ2-1	TRBV9	TRBD2	NA	TGTGCCAGCAGCGAGACTCCTAGCGGCTACAATGAGCAGTTCTTC	CASSETPSGYNEQFF